Here is one TCR beta chain with its context. The data were obtained in a study of blood T cell repertoires in COVID-19. Study summary: Sources were T cells, B-cell-depleted T cells, or PBMCs; the material itself was cDNA or gDNA.

The method was immunoSEQ multiplex PCR; TCRdb's version includes in-frame clones alone and lacks a portion of them. Of just over 300,000 clones listed, about nine tenths are singletons. The CDR3 has 18 amino acids. Germline CDR1 and CDR2: LGHDT and YNNKEL (reference sequence). V lost 4 bases and J lost 0, with 19 bases in between. The clonotype comes from a woman in her 30s with COVID-19, enrolled during active disease. The chain employs TRBV3-1 (or the pseudogene TRBV3-2) and TRBJ1-5; tentative D call: TRBD1 (6 bases). The specimen was peripheral blood. CDR3 residues: CASSPSGGGDLSNQPQHF. As DNA, the CDR3 is TGTGCCAGCAGCCCCTCTGGAGGGGGGGATCTTAGCAATCAGCCCCAGCATTTT.